The 13 T cell receptor beta chains presented below share a single source sample, sequenced in a study of T cells after yellow fever vaccination. From the 5' RACE reads, TCRdb called clonotypes with MiXCR, one entry per CDR3 protein. The data show hundreds of thousands of distinct CDR3 sequences, 9% to 15% seen once. The specimen comprised PBMCs, sampled on the day of the yellow fever booster vaccination. These receptors came from a man younger than 45 who received the YFV17D yellow fever vaccine.

This clonotype has only a few counts. The J gene is TRBJ2-1, the V gene TRBV10-3, with D perhaps matching TRBD1 or TRBD2 (5 bases each). This CDR3 is built from 14 residues. The germline CDR1 and CDR2 sequences are ENHRY and SYGVKD. The germline V and J ends were trimmed by 2 bases and 8 bases, with 13 bases remaining between them. The CDR3 DNA is TGTGCCATCAGTGAGGGGGGTAGTCTCGATGAGCAGTTCTTC. Translating it yields CAISEGGSLDEQFF.

This clonotype has a handful of counts. This chain uses TRBV11-2 with TRBJ2-3; 9 bases align to TRBD2. The CDR3 covers 17 residues. Germline V gene lookup returns CDR1 SGHAT and CDR2 FQNNGV. V gave up 7 bases and J gave up 2 bases; unmatched junction bases: 13. As DNA, the CDR3 is TGTGCCAGCAACAAAAAAGCCCTAGCGGGGTACACAGATACGCAGTATTTT. Translating it yields CASNKKALAGYTDTQYF.

The chain recombines TRBV5-1 with TRBJ1-2, with 7 nucleotides matching TRBD1. From germline, CDR1 is SGHRS and CDR2 YFSETQ. Trimming removed 0 bases from V and 13 bases from J; junction bases left unmatched: 9. This CDR3 region has 13 residues. The DNA of the CDR3 is TGCGCCAGCAGCTTGGGTGACAGGGCCAGTTTCACCTTC. The encoded protein is CASSLGDRASFTF. The whole variable domain, remainder taken from reference TRBV5-1 and TRBJ1-2, is KAGVTQTPRYLIKTRGQQVTLSCSPISGHRSVSWYQQTPGQGLQFLFEYFSETQRNKGNFPGRFSGRQFSNSRSEMNVSTLELGDSALYLCASSLGDRASFTFGSGTRLTVV.

This clonotype was counted ten times or more. V and J are TRBV20-1 and TRBJ2-3; 11 nucleotides match TRBD2. Germline trimming cut 2 bases from V and 6 bases from J; bases unmatched to any gene: 7. The CDR3 runs 15 residues. In germline, CDR1 is DFQATT, CDR2 SNEGSKA (reference sequence). CDR3 sequence (DNA): TGCAGTGCTAGACTTAGCGGGAGGGCCGGGGATACGCAGTATTTT. This codes for CSARLSGRAGDTQYF.

This clonotype was recorded a few times. The chain links TRBV5-4 to TRBJ2-5; no firm D call. V was cut by 4 bases and J by 4 bases, with 17 bases left in between. Looked up from germline, CDR1 is SGHNT and CDR2 is YYREEE (reference sequence). The CDR3 is made up of 15 amino acids. The CDR3 DNA follows: TGTGCCAGCAGCCTAGACGATTTACATAGAGAGACCCAGTACTTC. Protein sequence: CASSLDDLHRETQYF.

This clonotype was seen at least ten times. The chain carries TRBV5-1 and TRBJ1-2, with a weak D call TRBD1 (5 bases). The germline V gene has CDR1 SGHRS and CDR2 YFSETQ. The CDR3 runs to 14 residues. The V end was cut by 2 bases, the J end by 2 bases, with 10 bases between. The CDR3 DNA follows: TGCGCCAGCAGCTTTGGGCAGGGAAACTATGGCTACACCTTC. Encoded protein: CASSFGQGNYGYTF.

Many counts were recorded for this clonotype. Germline and junction disagree at one end, which may indicate a read error. CDR3 loop: CASSLGLAGPQETQYF. The CDR3 region has the DNA TGCGCCAGCAGCTTGGGGCTAGCGGGACCTCAAGAGACCCAGTACTTC. The chain links TRBV7-2 to TRBJ2-5; 9 bases line up with TRBD2. CDR1 is SGHTA and CDR2 is FQGNSA in the germline V gene. The CDR3 has 16 amino acids.

This clonotype was counted ten times or more. This chain links TRBV5-1 with TRBJ2-7; either TRBD1 or TRBD2 may fit D (5 bases each). Germline CDR1 SGHRS, CDR2 YFSETQ. The length of the CDR3 is 15 residues. With 1 base removed from V and 5 bases from J, the gap between germline ends came to 16 bases. The CDR3 bases are TGCGCCAGCAGCTTGACCGGGACGGCCAGCAACGAGCAGTACTTC. This gives the protein CASSLTGTASNEQYF.

The sample holds many counts of this clonotype. The rearrangement uses TRBV7-2 and TRBJ1-5; D is ambiguous. Germline lookup yields CDR1 SGHTA and CDR2 FQGNSA. CDR3 length equals 13 residues. The V end lost 1 base, the J end lost 5 bases, and 6 bases lay between the germline ends. In nucleotides, the CDR3 is TGTGCCAGCAGCTTAGTAGGGTATCAGCCCCAGCATTTT. Residues: CASSLVGYQPQHF.

This clonotype was found many times. The chain links TRBV5-1 to TRBJ2-3; TRBD1 matches at 7 bases. The germline CDR1 and CDR2 sequences are SGHRS and YFSETQ. V lost 5 bases, J lost 5 bases, and 8 bases stayed unmatched. CDR3 size: 14 residues. The CDR3 is CASSGDSFGDTQYF. The DNA of the CDR3 is TGCGCCAGCAGTGGGGACAGTTTTGGAGATACGCAGTATTTT.

The V gene is TRBV10-3, the J gene TRBJ2-7; perhaps TRBD1 as D (6 bases). Germline V gene lookup returns CDR1 ENHRY and CDR2 SYGVKD. The CDR3 length is 12 residues. V lost 10 bases to trimming and J lost 5 bases, with 15 bases between them. The CDR3 DNA reads as TGTGCCACCCAGGGGAATAGCAACGAGCAGTACTTC. Encoded protein: CATQGNSNEQYF.

This clonotype was recorded a few times. The V gene is TRBV5-1, the J gene TRBJ2-2; 7 bases are a match to TRBD2. V lost 4 bases to trimming and J lost 3 bases; unmatched junction nucleotides: 6. The CDR3 has 15 amino acids. Germline V gene data show CDR1 as SGHRS and CDR2 as YFSETQ. CDR3 nucleotides: TGCGCCAGCAGCCCTGAGCGGGATCACACCGGGGAGCTGTTTTTT. It codes for CASSPERDHTGELFF.

The V and J genes are TRBV20-1 and TRBJ2-2; D call uncertain. The ends were cut back, 0 bases at V and 5 bases at J, with 10 bases in the middle. Per germline, CDR1 DFQATT and CDR2 SNEGSKA (reference sequence). CDR3 length equals 14 residues. CDR3 sequence: CSARELGRTGELFF. The CDR3 DNA reads as TGCAGTGCTAGAGAACTGGGTCGAACCGGGGAGCTGTTTTTT.